A selection of T cell receptor beta chains follows, all from one sample in a study of graft-versus-host responses after intestinal transplantation. The data were produced by immunoSEQ multiplex PCR, yet TCRdb's version contains in-frame clones alone and is incomplete. The sample carries roughly 97,000 clones, 80% to 95% recorded once. The input for sequencing was PBMCs, taken roughly 68 weeks after intestinal transplant. These receptors were collected from a human patient who received an intestinal transplant, so some T cells may come from the graft donor. Both conserved end residues are part of each CDR3. Each record gives: D gene, J gene, V gene, clone size, CDR3 length, CDR3 DNA, CDR3 protein. D genes are given only for firm matches. A row's size may be missing; if present it is once, few, many or a size class.

D: -; J: TRBJ1-1; V: TRBV18; size: -; length: 13; DNA: TGTGCCAGCTCACCTTCGGAGGTCACTGAAGCTTTCTTT; CDR3: CASSPSEVTEAFF
D: TRBD1; J: TRBJ1-1; V: TRBV5-6; size: -; length: 15; DNA: TGTGCCAGCAGGGGTGCGGGACAGAATGGTATCAAGGCTTTCTTT; CDR3: CASRGAGQNGIKAFF
D: TRBD1; J: TRBJ1-3; V: TRBV5-4; size: -; length: 15; DNA: TGTGCCAGCAGCCGGGACAGCTACTCTGGAAACACCATATATTTT; CDR3: CASSRDSYSGNTIYF
D: -; J: TRBJ2-7; V: TRBV7-8; size: -; length: 15; DNA: TGTGCCAGCAGCAGTATAGGGCCCCACTCCTACGAGCAGTACTTC; CDR3: CASSSIGPHSYEQYF
D: -; J: TRBJ2-7; V: TRBV6-5; size: -; length: 15; DNA: TGTGCCAGCAGTTACTCGAACCCAGCCTCCTACGAGCAGTACTTC; CDR3: CASSYSNPASYEQYF
D: TRBD1; J: TRBJ2-7; V: TRBV7-2; size: -; length: 15; DNA: TGTGCCAGCAGCTCTACCCGGGACAGGGTTTACGAGCAGTACTTC; CDR3: CASSSTRDRVYEQYF
D: -; J: TRBJ2-7; V: TRBV13; size: once; length: 14; DNA: TGTGCCAGCAGCCCCCCCCGAGCACGCTACGAGCAGTACTTC; CDR3: CASSPPRARYEQYF
D: -; J: TRBJ1-3; V: TRBV19; size: few; length: 16; DNA: TGTGCCAGTAGTATGGGGGTCAGCTACTCTGGAAACACCATATATTTT; CDR3: CASSMGVSYSGNTIYF
D: -; J: TRBJ2-7; V: TRBV25-1; size: -; length: 12; DNA: TGTGCCAGCAGTGTACAGTGGTACGAGCAGTACTTC; CDR3: CASSVQWYEQYF
D: TRBD2; J: TRBJ2-1; V: TRBV5-1; size: once; length: 12; DNA: TGCGCCAGCATAGGGAGCGGGGATGAGCAGTTCTTC; CDR3: CASIGSGDEQFF
D: -; J: TRBJ1-2; V: TRBV27; size: few; length: 13; DNA: TGTGCCACCGCTCTATTTGTGGGGTATGGCTACACCTTC; CDR3: CATALFVGYGYTF
D: -; J: TRBJ1-2; V: TRBV19; size: -; length: 15; DNA: TGTGCCAGTACCCCTAAAACCGGGGGAAACTATGGCTACACCTTC; CDR3: CASTPKTGGNYGYTF
D: -; J: TRBJ1-1; V: TRBV4-1; size: -; length: 14; DNA: TGCGCCAGCAGCCACAGAGACAGGCCCACTGAAGCTTTCTTT; CDR3: CASSHRDRPTEAFF
D: -; J: TRBJ1-1; V: TRBV12-5; size: -; length: 15; DNA: TGTGCTAGTGGTTCCCAGCGCGGTGGTAGCACTGAAGCTTTCTTT; CDR3: CASGSQRGGSTEAFF
D: -; J: TRBJ1-1; V: TRBV27; size: -; length: 14; DNA: TGTGCCAGCAGTTTATCCACCGGGAGGACTGAAGCTTTCTTT; CDR3: CASSLSTGRTEAFF
D: -; J: TRBJ2-1; V: TRBV7-2; size: -; length: 14; DNA: TGTGCCAGCAGCTCTTCAGGACAGCTCAATGAGCAGTTCTTC; CDR3: CASSSSGQLNEQFF
D: -; J: TRBJ1-1; V: TRBV14; size: -; length: 14; DNA: TGTGCCAGCAGCCAAGATTGGGGGATCACTGAAGCTTTCTTT; CDR3: CASSQDWGITEAFF
D: -; J: TRBJ1-2; V: TRBV10-3; size: -; length: 17; DNA: TGTGCCATCAGTGAGTCAGAGGACCAGGATAGGGGCTATGGCTACACCTTC; CDR3: CAISESEDQDRGYGYTF
D: TRBD2; J: TRBJ2-2; V: TRBV9; size: -; length: 17; DNA: TGTGCCAGCAGCACGACCGGGACTAGGGGCGTGACCGGGGAGCTGTTTTTT; CDR3: CASSTTGTRGVTGELFF
D: TRBD2; J: TRBJ2-6; V: TRBV7-6; size: once; length: 17; DNA: TGTGCCAGCAGCCGACTAGCGGGGGGGCAAGGGGCCAACGTCCTGACTTTC; CDR3: CASSRLAGGQGANVLTF
D: TRBD1; J: TRBJ1-4; V: TRBV2; size: -; length: 16; DNA: TGTGCCAGCAGCAGGACAGGACCGGCAACTAATGAAAAACTGTTTTTT; CDR3: CASSRTGPATNEKLFF
D: -; J: TRBJ1-1; V: TRBV4-2; size: -; length: 15; DNA: TGTGCCAGCAGCCCCCGGGACGGGAAGGGCACTGAAGCTTTCTTT; CDR3: CASSPRDGKGTEAFF
D: TRBD2; J: TRBJ2-1; V: TRBV7-3; size: -; length: 15; DNA: TGTGCCAGCAGCCTACTAGCGGGGTTGTACAATGAGCAGTTCTTC; CDR3: CASSLLAGLYNEQFF
D: TRBD1; J: TRBJ1-2; V: TRBV7-9; size: -; length: 17; DNA: TGTGCCAGCAGGAATTCCGGGACAGGGGACTTCCAAAGTGGCTACACCTTC; CDR3: CASRNSGTGDFQSGYTF
D: TRBD1; J: TRBJ1-1; V: TRBV7-9; size: -; length: 13; DNA: TGTGCCAGCAGAGACAACACAGGGGATGAAGCTTTCTTT; CDR3: CASRDNTGDEAFF